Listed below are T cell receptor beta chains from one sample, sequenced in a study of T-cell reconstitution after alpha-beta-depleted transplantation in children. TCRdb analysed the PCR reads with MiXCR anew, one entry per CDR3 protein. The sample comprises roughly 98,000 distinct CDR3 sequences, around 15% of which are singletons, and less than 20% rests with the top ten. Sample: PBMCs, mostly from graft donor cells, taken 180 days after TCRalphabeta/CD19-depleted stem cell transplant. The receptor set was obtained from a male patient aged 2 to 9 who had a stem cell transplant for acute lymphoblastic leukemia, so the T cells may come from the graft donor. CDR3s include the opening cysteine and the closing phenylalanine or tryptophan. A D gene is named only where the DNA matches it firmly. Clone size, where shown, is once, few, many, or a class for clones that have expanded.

CDR3aa: CASRPGSTGFNYGYTF
CDR3nt: TGTGCCAGCAGACCCGGATCGACAGGGTTTAACTATGGCTACACCTTC
j_gene: TRBJ1-2
d_gene: TRBD1
abundance: many
v_gene: TRBV5-4

CDR3aa: CSAPYRTGDHYEQYF
CDR3nt: TGCAGTGCTCCTTACCGGACAGGGGACCACTACGAGCAATACTTC
j_gene: TRBJ2-7
d_gene: TRBD1
abundance: NA
v_gene: TRBV20-1

CDR3aa: CSARGGWGNIDTQYF
CDR3nt: TGCAGTGCTAGAGGGGGTTGGGGAAATATAGATACGCAGTATTTT
j_gene: TRBJ2-3
d_gene: NA
abundance: NA
v_gene: TRBV20-1

CDR3aa: CASSQGLAMTDTQYF
CDR3nt: TGTGCCAGCAGCCAAGGACTAGCTATGACAGATACGCAGTATTTT
j_gene: TRBJ2-3
d_gene: TRBD2
abundance: many
v_gene: TRBV3-1

CDR3aa: CASSFALQGEQFF
CDR3nt: TGTGCCAGCAGCTTCGCCCTTCAGGGTGAGCAGTTCTTC
j_gene: TRBJ2-1
d_gene: NA
abundance: NA
v_gene: TRBV5-4

CDR3aa: CASSLTFSYNSPLHF
CDR3nt: TGCGCCAGCAGCTTGACATTCTCCTATAATTCACCCCTCCACTTT
j_gene: TRBJ1-6
d_gene: NA
abundance: few
v_gene: TRBV5-1

CDR3aa: CASSFADSGNTIYF
CDR3nt: TGTGCCAGCAGTTTTGCGGACTCTGGAAACACCATATATTTT
j_gene: TRBJ1-3
d_gene: NA
abundance: NA
v_gene: TRBV28

CDR3aa: CASSKAAVSTQYF
CDR3nt: TGTGCCAGCAGCAAAGCAGCCGTGAGTACGCAGTATTTT
j_gene: TRBJ2-3
d_gene: NA
abundance: few
v_gene: TRBV21-1

CDR3aa: CASSDLRQGQSTDTQYF
CDR3nt: TGTGCCAGCAGTGACTTAAGACAGGGCCAGAGCACAGATACGCAGTATTTT
j_gene: TRBJ2-3
d_gene: TRBD1
abundance: few
v_gene: TRBV25-1

CDR3aa: CASRTPGQGRYGYTF
CDR3nt: TGTGCCAGCAGGACTCCGGGACAGGGGAGGTATGGCTACACCTTC
j_gene: TRBJ1-2
d_gene: TRBD1
abundance: NA
v_gene: TRBV12-3/TRBV12-4

CDR3aa: CASSLDLGGQEQFF
CDR3nt: TGTGCCAGCAGCTTAGATCTGGGTGGGCAGGAGCAGTTCTTC
j_gene: TRBJ2-1
d_gene: NA
abundance: NA
v_gene: TRBV11-2

CDR3aa: CSASGVGGGKVSPLHF
CDR3nt: TGCAGTGCTAGCGGGGTAGGGGGGGGTAAGGTGTCACCCCTCCACTTT
j_gene: TRBJ1-6
d_gene: NA
abundance: few
v_gene: TRBV20-1

CDR3aa: CASTPLRTPGTEAFF
CDR3nt: TGTGCCAGCACCCCCTTGAGGACCCCGGGCACTGAAGCTTTCTTT
j_gene: TRBJ1-1
d_gene: NA
abundance: few
v_gene: TRBV5-6

CDR3aa: CASSTGGGGNIQYF
CDR3nt: TGCGCCAGCAGCACCGGCGGGGGAGGCAACATTCAGTACTTC
j_gene: TRBJ2-4
d_gene: TRBD2
abundance: few
v_gene: TRBV5-1

CDR3aa: CASSLGRGWGEQYF
CDR3nt: TGTGCCAGCAGTTTAGGAAGGGGGTGGGGCGAGCAGTACTTC
j_gene: TRBJ2-7
d_gene: NA
abundance: few
v_gene: TRBV27

CDR3aa: CASSQETGLEQYF
CDR3nt: TGCGCCAGCAGCCAAGAGACAGGGCTCGAGCAGTACTTC
j_gene: TRBJ2-7
d_gene: TRBD1
abundance: NA
v_gene: TRBV4-1

CDR3aa: CASSPTGTGLNEQFF
CDR3nt: TGTGCCAGCAGCCCCACCGGGACAGGGTTGAATGAGCAGTTCTTC
j_gene: TRBJ2-1
d_gene: TRBD1
abundance: few
v_gene: TRBV7-8

CDR3aa: CASSEIGETQYF
CDR3nt: TGCGCCAGCAGTGAGATCGGAGAGACCCAGTACTTC
j_gene: TRBJ2-5
d_gene: NA
abundance: many
v_gene: TRBV10-2

CDR3aa: CSAWDSSKKNYGYTF
CDR3nt: TGCAGTGCGTGGGACAGCAGCAAGAAAAACTATGGCTACACCTTC
j_gene: TRBJ1-2
d_gene: TRBD1
abundance: few
v_gene: TRBV20-1

CDR3aa: CSARIFVEQYF
CDR3nt: TGCAGTGCCCGGATTTTTGTGGAGCAGTACTTC
j_gene: TRBJ2-7
d_gene: NA
abundance: NA
v_gene: TRBV20-1

CDR3aa: CASSLNPGTVYEQYF
CDR3nt: TGCGCCAGCAGCTTAAACCCCGGGACAGTCTACGAGCAGTACTTC
j_gene: TRBJ2-7
d_gene: TRBD1
abundance: few
v_gene: TRBV5-1

CDR3aa: CAISESTWQETQYF
CDR3nt: TGTGCCATCAGTGAGTCAACGTGGCAAGAGACCCAGTACTTC
j_gene: TRBJ2-5
d_gene: NA
abundance: few
v_gene: TRBV10-3

CDR3aa: CASSSRQEGQPQHF
CDR3nt: TGTGCCAGCAGCTCCCGACAGGAGGGTCAGCCCCAGCATTTT
j_gene: TRBJ1-5
d_gene: NA
abundance: few
v_gene: TRBV7-8

CDR3aa: CASASEGNTEAFF
CDR3nt: TGTGCCAGCGCGAGTGAGGGTAACACTGAAGCTTTCTTT
j_gene: TRBJ1-1
d_gene: NA
abundance: NA
v_gene: TRBV6-4

CDR3aa: CASSFYAVTGSGNQPQHF
CDR3nt: TGTGCCAGCAGCTTTTACGCGGTCACAGGTTCGGGGAATCAGCCCCAGCATTTT
j_gene: TRBJ1-5
d_gene: NA
abundance: NA
v_gene: TRBV11-2

CDR3aa: CSVGGVPTGETQYF
CDR3nt: TGCAGCGTTGGAGGGGTACCCACGGGGGAGACCCAGTACTTC
j_gene: TRBJ2-5
d_gene: NA
abundance: NA
v_gene: TRBV29-1

CDR3aa: CASSPPHNF
CDR3nt: TGTGCCAGCAGCCCCCCCCACAACTTC
j_gene: TRBJ1-2
d_gene: NA
abundance: NA
v_gene: TRBV12-3/TRBV12-4

CDR3aa: CSAPSWAGREDTQYF
CDR3nt: TGCAGTGCCCCCTCATGGGCTGGGCGGGAGGATACGCAGTATTTT
j_gene: TRBJ2-3
d_gene: TRBD2
abundance: NA
v_gene: TRBV20-1

CDR3aa: CASSQGVDWLAGVCDTQYF
CDR3nt: TGCGCCAGCAGCCAAGGCGTGGATTGGCTAGCGGGGGTATGCGATACGCAGTATTTT
j_gene: TRBJ2-3
d_gene: TRBD2
abundance: NA
v_gene: TRBV4-1

CDR3aa: CASSHPGTGQTEAFF
CDR3nt: TGCGCCAGCAGCCATCCCGGGACAGGACAAACTGAAGCTTTCTTT
j_gene: TRBJ1-1
d_gene: TRBD1
abundance: NA
v_gene: TRBV4-1

CDR3aa: CASSRTTGMNQPQHF
CDR3nt: TGCGCCAGCAGCCGTACTACAGGAATGAATCAGCCCCAGCATTTT
j_gene: TRBJ1-5
d_gene: NA
abundance: many
v_gene: TRBV4-3